These 30 T cell receptor beta chains originate from one sample sequenced in a study of shared clonotypes between healthy human individuals. TCRdb's table, derived via immunoSEQ multiplex PCR, lists solely in-frame clones and lacks some. The repertoire consists of about half a million clones, with 75% to 85% occurring once and the leading ten covering under 15%. The material sequenced was PBMCs. The source of these receptors is a woman aged 35 to 49 in good health. Some clones in this sample may be carry-over from other donors' samples.

V usage is TRBV11-3 and J usage is TRBJ2-1, with D perhaps TRBD2 (6 bases). V dropped 3 bases and J dropped 2 bases, with 14 bases sitting between them. Per germline, CDR1 SGHNT and CDR2 YENEEA. The CDR3 loop spans 16 amino acids. CDR3 sequence: CASSLGGDDTYNEQFF. The DNA of the CDR3 is TGTGCCAGCAGCTTGGGGGGTGACGACACCTACAATGAGCAGTTCTTC.

The chain joins TRBV7-3 to TRBJ1-2; no definite D call. V was pared by 0 bases and J by 6 bases, with 14 bases between. Germline CDR1 SGHTA, CDR2 FQGTGA. This CDR3 is 15 amino acids long. The CDR3 DNA follows: TGTGCCAGCAGCTTAACCGAGGGAGGGCCGGATGGCTACACCTTC. Its protein is CASSLTEGGPDGYTF.

The rearrangement joins TRBV7-9 to TRBJ2-1; D might be TRBD1 (5 bases). Trimming took 6 bases from V and 9 from J, leaving 12 bases between them. CDR1 and CDR2 (germline): SEHNR, FQNEAQ (reference sequence). There are 12 residues in the CDR3. CDR3 protein: CASRTQGSEQFF. CDR3 in DNA: TGTGCCAGCAGGACCCAGGGAAGTGAGCAGTTCTTC.

This clone was seen just once. CDR3 residues: CASSEQGSGNTIYF. CDR3 in DNA: TGTGCCAGCAGCGAACAGGGGTCTGGAAACACCATATATTTT. This chain connects TRBV7-2 to TRBJ1-3; 7 positions match TRBD1. CDR1 SGHTA and CDR2 FQGNSA come from the germline V gene. There are 14 residues in the CDR3. V lost 5 bases, J lost 1 base, and 2 bases stayed unmatched.

This clone showed up just once. J is TRBJ2-7 and V is TRBV14; TRBD1 aligns across 7 bases. The CDR3 consists of 14 residues. V shed 4 bases and J 3 bases; nucleotides not matched to a gene: 6. CDR1 SGHDN and CDR2 FVKESK come from the germline V gene. The chain's CDR3 is CASSPGTVVYEQYF. CDR3 nucleotide sequence: TGTGCCAGCAGCCCGGGGACAGTTGTCTACGAGCAGTACTTC.

DNA of the CDR3: TGTGCCAGCAGTGAAAGGGAGAACTATGGCTACACCTTC. This sequence encodes CASSERENYGYTF. This chain uses TRBV2 with TRBJ1-2; no firm D call. Looked up from germline, CDR1 is SNHLY and CDR2 is FYNNEI. This CDR3 has 13 amino acids. V was clipped by 2 bases and J by 2 bases, with 6 bases between them.

This clone has only a few counts. The rearrangement joins TRBV27 to TRBJ1-5, with D hard to call. Trimming stripped 2 bases from V and 0 bases from J, with 5 bases between. CDR1 and CDR2 from the germline V gene are MNHEY and SMNVEV (reference sequence). This CDR3 has 14 residues. The CDR3 is CASSLDDSNQPQHF. As DNA, the CDR3 is TGTGCCAGCAGTTTAGACGATAGCAATCAGCCCCAGCATTTT.

The rearrangement joins TRBV6-5 to TRBJ2-1; 8 positions agree with TRBD1. J was trimmed by 5 bases and V by 5 bases; bases with no gene match: 5. This CDR3 comprises 14 residues. The germline V gene encodes CDR1 MNHEY and CDR2 SVGAGI. CDR3 residues: CASSAGQENNEQFF. CDR3 bases: TGTGCCAGCAGTGCGGGACAGGAAAACAATGAGCAGTTCTTC.

The chain has TRBV29-1 and TRBJ2-2, with D perhaps TRBD1 or TRBD2 (5 bases each). The germline V gene has CDR1 SQVTM and CDR2 ANQGSEA. The CDR3 covers 17 residues. V gave up 2 bases and J gave up 3 bases, with 19 bases separating them. The CDR3 region has the DNA TGCAGCGTTGAATGGGGGACGGCCGGAGGTGACACCGGGGAGCTGTTTTTT. Translating it yields CSVEWGTAGGDTGELFF.

The chain combines TRBV19 with TRBJ1-2, with 8 bases identical to TRBD1. Germline values: CDR1 LNHDA, CDR2 SQIVND (reference sequence). With 6 bases clipped from V and 2 bases from J, the junction kept 5 bases outside the gene matches. The CDR3 covers 14 residues. CDR3 in DNA: TGTGCCAGTAGACGGGACAGGAGCAACTATGGCTACACCTTC. This codes for CASRRDRSNYGYTF.

The chain uses TRBV2 and TRBJ2-1, with TRBD1 matching over 8 bases. CDR1 and CDR2 from the germline V gene are SNHLY and FYNNEI. The J segment lost 6 bases and the V segment lost 3 bases, leaving 7 bases of the junction unmatched. This CDR3 comprises 15 residues. As DNA, the CDR3 is TGTGCCAGCAGTGAGGGGACAGGATCGGCCAATGAGCAGTTCTTC. This gives the protein CASSEGTGSANEQFF.

This chain connects TRBV19 to TRBJ2-1; D not certain. V was trimmed by 3 bases and J by 9 bases, leaving 18 bases between them. Germline lookup yields CDR1 LNHDA and CDR2 SQIVND (reference sequence). This CDR3 is 15 amino acids long. CDR3 amino acids: CASSMLMAGYAEQFF. DNA of the CDR3: TGTGCCAGTAGTATGTTGATGGCAGGCTACGCTGAGCAGTTCTTC.

This chain links TRBV19 with TRBJ2-7, with D possibly called TRBD1 or TRBD2 (5 bases each). V shed 5 bases and J shed 3 bases, with 17 bases lying between them. The CDR3 length is 15 residues. The V gene's germline CDR1 is LNHDA and CDR2 SQIVND (reference sequence). This CDR3 reads CASSPWDGPLYEQYF. In DNA form, the CDR3 reads TGTGCCAGTAGTCCCTGGGACGGTCCCCTCTACGAGCAGTACTTC.

The chain employs TRBV28 and TRBJ2-3, with D perhaps matching TRBD2 (5 bases). Per germline, CDR1 MDHEN and CDR2 SYDVKM. The CDR3 runs 14 residues. Deletions cut 2 bases from V and 6 bases from J, with 12 bases between. CDR3 bases: TGTGCCAGCAGTTTAGGGCTAGCAGCCGATACGCAGTATTTT. As protein: CASSLGLAADTQYF.

This clone has at least ten counts. Mismatch with germline at one junction end may stem from a read error. The chain has TRBV7-3 and TRBJ2-1; 7 positions match TRBD2. Germline V gives CDR1 SGHTA, CDR2 FQGTGA. The CDR3 contains 12 residues. The CDR3 protein is CASSLSGRAMVF. The CDR3 nucleotides read TGTGCCAGCAGCTTAAGTGGGAGGGCCATGGTCTTC.

This clone appeared a few times. This chain connects TRBV6-5 to TRBJ2-2; tentative D call: TRBD2 (6 bases). The V end lost 6 bases, the J end lost 6 bases, and 11 bases lay between the germline ends. The CDR3 sequence is 13 residues long. Germline V lookup: CDR1 MNHEY, CDR2 SVGAGI. The CDR3 DNA follows: TGTGCCAGCAGACACCGGAGGGCCGGGGAGCTGTTTTTT. It yields the protein CASRHRRAGELFF.

The V gene is TRBV19, the J gene TRBJ1-4; D is unresolved. The CDR3 extends over 15 amino acids. V lost 3 bases to trimming and J lost 2 bases, with 10 bases between them. Germline lookup yields CDR1 LNHDA and CDR2 SQIVND (reference sequence). The CDR3 loop reads CASSMWVTTNEKLFF. CDR3 bases: TGTGCCAGTAGTATGTGGGTAACCACTAATGAAAAACTGTTTTTT. Filled out from reference TRBV19 and TRBJ1-4, the complete variable domain reads DGGITQSPKYLFRKEGQNVTLSCEQNLNHDAMYWYRQDPGQGLRLIYYSQIVNDFQKGDIAEGYSVSREKKESFPLTVTSAQKNPTAFYLCASSMWVTTNEKLFFGSGTQLSVL.

The chain is built from TRBV7-8 and TRBJ1-2; D call uncertain. Per germline, CDR1 SGHVS and CDR2 FQNEAQ. V lost 4 bases and J lost 5, with 11 bases in between. The CDR3 is 13 residues long. The CDR3 region has the DNA TGTGCCAGCAGCTCGGAGGGCCGATATGGCTACACCTTC. It specifies CASSSEGRYGYTF.

This clone is a singleton in its sample. This chain links TRBV2 with TRBJ2-3; D is uncertain. Trimming cost V 4 bases and J 7 bases, with 9 bases left between them. Germline assignment: CDR1 SNHLY and CDR2 FYNNEI. The CDR3 covers 12 residues. The CDR3 nucleotides are TGTGCCAGCAGTGGTGGGTCATATACGCAGTATTTT. Amino acid sequence: CASSGGSYTQYF.

V is TRBV7-9 and J is TRBJ2-5; 7 bases align to TRBD1. This CDR3 region has 15 residues. Per the germline V gene, CDR1 is SEHNR and CDR2 is FQNEAQ (reference sequence). The V and J ends lost 8 bases and 5 bases, in that order; junction bases with no gene match: 14. The CDR3 region is CASGRIQGWRETQYF. The CDR3 nucleotides read TGTGCCAGCGGACGAATACAGGGGTGGAGGGAGACCCAGTACTTC.

The chain employs TRBV27 and TRBJ2-1, with 7 bases aligning to TRBD1. There are 16 residues in the CDR3. Germline CDR1 and CDR2: MNHEY and SMNVEV (reference sequence). Trimming cost V 4 bases and J 4 bases; bases outside gene matches: 10. The CDR3 region is CASSSLTGLMYNEQFF. The CDR3 DNA sequence: TGTGCCAGCAGTTCCTTGACAGGGTTGATGTACAATGAGCAGTTCTTC.

The rearrangement links TRBV30 to TRBJ2-2; 10 bases agree with TRBD2. Germline CDR1 reads GTSNPN; CDR2 reads SVGIG (reference sequence). This CDR3 region has 19 residues. The V and J ends lost 0 bases and 7 bases, in that order; junction bases with no gene match: 17. The CDR3 DNA reads as TGTGCCTGGAGTGTACGGGGCCGGGCTAGCGGGAGCCTTGGCGGGGAGCTGTTTTTT. Its protein is CAWSVRGRASGSLGGELFF.

The V call is TRBV10-3, the J call TRBJ2-5; weak D call: TRBD1 (5 bases). V lost 6 bases and J lost 2, with 13 bases in between. CDR1 and CDR2 from the germline V gene are ENHRY and SYGVKD. The CDR3 totals 14 residues. CDR3 sequence (DNA): TGTGCCATCAGGAAGGACAAACAGCAAGAGACCCAGTACTTC. As protein: CAIRKDKQQETQYF.

The chain has TRBV7-8 and TRBJ1-5; D is ambiguous. The CDR3 has 12 amino acids. V was clipped by 3 bases and J by 3 bases, with 3 bases between them. Germline CDR1 and CDR2: SGHVS and FQNEAQ. CDR3 region: CASSLDNQPQHF. The CDR3 region has the DNA TGTGCCAGCAGCTTGGACAATCAGCCCCAGCATTTT.

The CDR3 region has the DNA TGTGCCAGCAGTGAACAGCCAGGGGGCTTGGAGACCCAGTACTTC. It codes for CASSEQPGGLETQYF. The chain has TRBV2 and TRBJ2-5; the match to TRBD1 covers 8 bases. Germline lookup yields CDR1 SNHLY and CDR2 FYNNEI. With V trimmed by 2 bases and J by 5 bases, 7 bases remained unmatched. CDR3 length: 15 amino acids.

The chain combines TRBV27 with TRBJ2-1; the match to TRBD2 covers 16 bases. CDR1 is MNHEY, CDR2 SMNVEV, per germline (reference sequence). V lost 7 bases and J lost 6; bases outside the gene matches: 12. This CDR3 region has 18 residues. The CDR3 DNA reads as TGTGCCAGCACCTTATTGGGACTAGCGGGAGGGCCGGGCAATGAGCAGTTCTTC. Its protein is CASTLLGLAGGPGNEQFF.

The chain combines TRBV6-1 with TRBJ1-2, with no clear D. Germline loops: CDR1 MNHNS, CDR2 SASEGT. V lost 7 bases, J lost 8 bases, and 20 bases lay in between. This CDR3 spans 14 amino acids. CDR3 bases: TGTGCCAGCACCAGATCTAAGGCTCCCCAAGGCTACACCTTC. This encodes CASTRSKAPQGYTF.

The chain has TRBV10-3 and TRBJ1-4; D not certain. Germline V gene lookup returns CDR1 ENHRY and CDR2 SYGVKD. With 3 bases removed from V and 2 bases from J, the gap between germline ends came to 10 bases. The CDR3 is made up of 15 amino acids. CDR3: CAISEYGSTNEKLFF. For the CDR3, the DNA is TGTGCCATCAGTGAATATGGAAGTACTAATGAAAAACTGTTTTTT.

This chain uses TRBV28 with TRBJ2-6; D is perhaps TRBD1 (6 bases). V lost 5 bases and J lost 8, with 10 bases in between. CDR1 and CDR2 (germline): MDHEN, SYDVKM. The CDR3 sequence is 13 residues long. The CDR3 is CASSLQGPNVLTF. CDR3 nucleotide sequence: TGTGCCAGCAGTCTACAGGGTCCCAACGTCCTGACTTTC.

The J gene is TRBJ2-5, the V gene TRBV28; D might be TRBD1 (6 bases). Per germline, CDR1 MDHEN and CDR2 SYDVKM. The CDR3 is made up of 16 amino acids. Trimming left V 5 bases short and J 0 bases short, with 16 bases between. Written as DNA, the CDR3 is TGTGCCAGCAGTCGCCCCAAGGGGGTTTACCAAGAGACCCAGTACTTC. Translation gives CASSRPKGVYQETQYF.